The table lists the clone carrying this T cell receptor (beta chain) with many counts. The data derive from a study of identical twins. Each CDR3 protein gets one entry after TCRdb re-called the 5' RACE reads with MiXCR. The table has around 690,000 distinct CDR3 sequences, 21% seen once; the top ten hold 4.3%. Germline CDR1 and CDR2: SGHTA and FQGNSA. The CDR3 covers 14 residues. The germline V and J ends were trimmed by 5 bases and 10 bases, with 15 bases remaining between them. This same sample was also taken into another study, of T cells expressing NK-cell markers.

The rearrangement joins TRBV7-2 to TRBJ1-6, with D possibly being TRBD1 (6 bases). Sequencing was performed on PBMCs. The receptor comes from a woman in her late teens or twenties in good health. DNA for the CDR3: TGTGCCAGCAGCCCTCGACAGGCCACCTCACCCCTCCACTTT. This translates into CASSPRQATSPLHF.